This T cell receptor (beta chain) comes out of a study of tumor and adjacent non-tumor tissue in lung cancer. The sample holds many counts of this clonotype. The CDR3 sequence is 14 residues long. V dropped 3 bases and J dropped 7; count of bases not matched to a gene: 3. No cell sorting was done before RNA was extracted from the tissue. TCRbeta libraries were built with three rounds of nested PCR, modified from ARM-PCR. MiXCR, applied by TCRdb to the multiplex PCR reads, yields one record per CDR3 protein. The repertoire holds under 95,000 distinct CDR3 sequences, with about 67% as singletons. The V gene is TRBV12-3 or TRBV12-4, the J gene TRBJ2-2, with 9 bases fitting TRBD1. The sample consisted of lung tumor tissue. This clonotype was sampled from a man in his fifties or sixties with non-small cell lung cancer. The CDR3 nucleotides are TGTGCCAGCAGTTTCGGACAGGGGATCGGGGAGCTGTTTTTT. Protein: CASSFGQGIGELFF.